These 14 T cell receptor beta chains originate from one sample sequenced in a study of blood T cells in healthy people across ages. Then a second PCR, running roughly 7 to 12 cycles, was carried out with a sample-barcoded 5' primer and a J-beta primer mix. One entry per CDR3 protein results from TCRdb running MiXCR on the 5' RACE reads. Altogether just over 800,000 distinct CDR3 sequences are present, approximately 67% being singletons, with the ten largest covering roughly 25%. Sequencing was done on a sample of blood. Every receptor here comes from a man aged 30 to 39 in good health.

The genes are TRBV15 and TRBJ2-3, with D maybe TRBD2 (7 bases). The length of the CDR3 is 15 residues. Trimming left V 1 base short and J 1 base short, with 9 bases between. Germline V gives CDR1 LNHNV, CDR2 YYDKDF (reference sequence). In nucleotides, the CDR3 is TGTGCCACCAGCAGAGTGGGGGGGCGCACAGATACGCAGTATTTT. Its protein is CATSRVGGRTDTQYF.

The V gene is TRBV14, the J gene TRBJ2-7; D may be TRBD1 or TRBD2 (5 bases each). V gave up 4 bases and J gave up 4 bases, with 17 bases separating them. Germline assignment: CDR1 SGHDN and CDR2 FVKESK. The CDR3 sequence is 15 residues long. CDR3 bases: TGTGCCAGCAGCCCCGTTTGGGGGAATGGGTACGAGCAGTACTTC. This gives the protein CASSPVWGNGYEQYF. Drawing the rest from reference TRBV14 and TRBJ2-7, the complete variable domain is EAGVTQFPSHSVIEKGQTVTLRCDPISGHDNLYWYRRVMGKEIKFLLHFVKESKQDESGMPNNRFLAERTGGTYSTLKVQPAELEDSGVYFCASSPVWGNGYEQYFGPGTRLTVT.

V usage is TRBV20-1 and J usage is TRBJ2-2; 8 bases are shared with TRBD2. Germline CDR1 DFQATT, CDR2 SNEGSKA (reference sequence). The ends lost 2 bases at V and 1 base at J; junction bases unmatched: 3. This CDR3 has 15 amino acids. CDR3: CSARPGLGNTGELFF. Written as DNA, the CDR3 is TGCAGTGCTAGACCGGGACTAGGGAACACCGGGGAGCTGTTTTTT.

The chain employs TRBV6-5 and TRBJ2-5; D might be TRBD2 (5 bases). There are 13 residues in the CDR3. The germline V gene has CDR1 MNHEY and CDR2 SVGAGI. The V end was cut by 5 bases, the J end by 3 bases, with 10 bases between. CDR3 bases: TGTGCCAGCAGTGTGGACTTGAAAGAGACCCAGTACTTC. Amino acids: CASSVDLKETQYF.

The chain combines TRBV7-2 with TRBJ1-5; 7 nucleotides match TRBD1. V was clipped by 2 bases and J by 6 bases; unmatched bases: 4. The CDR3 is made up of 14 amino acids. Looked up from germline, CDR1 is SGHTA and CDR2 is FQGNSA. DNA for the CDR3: TGTGCCAGCAGCTTACAGGGGGGCGGTCAGCCCCAGCATTTT. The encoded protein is CASSLQGGGQPQHF.

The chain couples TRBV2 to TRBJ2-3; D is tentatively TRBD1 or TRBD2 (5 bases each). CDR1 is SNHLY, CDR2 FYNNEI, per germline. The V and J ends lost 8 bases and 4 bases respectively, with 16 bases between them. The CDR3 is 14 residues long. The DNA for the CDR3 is TGTGCCAGCGTGGGACGAGAGGGTTCAGATACGCAGTATTTT. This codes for CASVGREGSDTQYF. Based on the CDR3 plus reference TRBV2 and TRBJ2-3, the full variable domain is EPEVTQTPSHQVTQMGQEVILRCVPISNHLYFYWYRQILGQKVEFLVSFYNNEISEKSEIFDDQFSVERPDGSNFTLKIRSTKLEDSAMYFCASVGREGSDTQYFGPGTRLTVL.

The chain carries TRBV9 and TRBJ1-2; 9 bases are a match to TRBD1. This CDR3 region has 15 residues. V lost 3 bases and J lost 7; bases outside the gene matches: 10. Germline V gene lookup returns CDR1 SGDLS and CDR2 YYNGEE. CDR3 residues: CASSGGQGGSSGYTF. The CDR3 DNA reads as TGTGCCAGCAGCGGGGGACAGGGTGGAAGTAGTGGCTACACCTTC. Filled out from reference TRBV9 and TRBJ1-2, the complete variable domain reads DSGVTQTPKHLITATGQRVTLRCSPRSGDLSVYWYQQSLDQGLQFLIQYYNGEERAKGNILERFSAQQFPDLHSELNLSSLELGDSALYFCASSGGQGGSSGYTFGSGTRLTVV.

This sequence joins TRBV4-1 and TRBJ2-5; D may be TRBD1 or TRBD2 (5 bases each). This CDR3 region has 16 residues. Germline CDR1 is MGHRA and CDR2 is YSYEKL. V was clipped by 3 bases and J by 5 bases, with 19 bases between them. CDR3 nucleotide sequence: TGCGCCAGCAGCCAGGACCGAGGGGAATCCCGTGAGACCCAGTACTTC. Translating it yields CASSQDRGESRETQYF.

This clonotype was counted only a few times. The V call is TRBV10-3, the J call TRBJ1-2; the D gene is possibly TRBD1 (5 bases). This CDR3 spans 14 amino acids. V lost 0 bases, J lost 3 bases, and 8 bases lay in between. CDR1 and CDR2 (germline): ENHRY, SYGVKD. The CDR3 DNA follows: TGTGCCATCAGTGAGTCTTGGGGGGACTATGGCTACACCTTC. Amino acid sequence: CAISESWGDYGYTF.

CDR3 residues: CASRTQGDEQFF. CDR3 bases: TGTGCCAGCAGGACTCAAGGGGATGAGCAGTTCTTC. V and J are TRBV7-2 and TRBJ2-1, with a weak D call TRBD1 (5 bases). CDR1 and CDR2 from the germline V gene are SGHTA and FQGNSA. The CDR3 runs to 12 residues. The V end lost 6 bases, the J end lost 8 bases, and 11 bases lay between the germline ends.

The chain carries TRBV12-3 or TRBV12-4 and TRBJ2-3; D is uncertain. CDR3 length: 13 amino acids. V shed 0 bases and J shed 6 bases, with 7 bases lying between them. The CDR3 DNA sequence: TGTGCCAGCAGTTTAGCGCGGTCGGATACGCAGTATTTT. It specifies CASSLARSDTQYF.

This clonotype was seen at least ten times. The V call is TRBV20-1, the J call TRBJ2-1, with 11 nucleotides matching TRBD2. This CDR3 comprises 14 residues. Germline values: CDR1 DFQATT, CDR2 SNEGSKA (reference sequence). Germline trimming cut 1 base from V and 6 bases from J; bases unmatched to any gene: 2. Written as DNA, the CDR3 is TGCAGTGCTAGAGGGCTAGCGGGGGGCAATGAGCAGTTCTTC. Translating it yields CSARGLAGGNEQFF.

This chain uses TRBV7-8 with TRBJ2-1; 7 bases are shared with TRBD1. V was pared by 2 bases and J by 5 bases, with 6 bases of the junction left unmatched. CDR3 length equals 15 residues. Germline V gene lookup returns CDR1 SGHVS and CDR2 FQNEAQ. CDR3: CASSLRDRVDNEQFF. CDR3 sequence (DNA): TGTGCCAGCAGCTTAAGGGACAGAGTAGACAATGAGCAGTTCTTC.

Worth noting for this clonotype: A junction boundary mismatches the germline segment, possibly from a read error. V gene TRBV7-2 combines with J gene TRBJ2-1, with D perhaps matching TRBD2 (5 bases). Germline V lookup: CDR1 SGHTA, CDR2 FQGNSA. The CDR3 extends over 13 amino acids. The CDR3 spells CASSRRRTGELFF. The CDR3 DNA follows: TGTGCCAGCAGCCGCCGGAGGACCGGGGAGCTGTTCTTC. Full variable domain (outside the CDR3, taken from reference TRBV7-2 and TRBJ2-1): GAGVSQSPSNKVTEKGKDVELRCDPISGHTALYWYRQSLGQGLEFLIYFQGNSAPDKSGLPSDRFSAERTGGSVSTLTIQRTQQEDSAVYLCASSRRRTGELFFGPGTRLTVL.